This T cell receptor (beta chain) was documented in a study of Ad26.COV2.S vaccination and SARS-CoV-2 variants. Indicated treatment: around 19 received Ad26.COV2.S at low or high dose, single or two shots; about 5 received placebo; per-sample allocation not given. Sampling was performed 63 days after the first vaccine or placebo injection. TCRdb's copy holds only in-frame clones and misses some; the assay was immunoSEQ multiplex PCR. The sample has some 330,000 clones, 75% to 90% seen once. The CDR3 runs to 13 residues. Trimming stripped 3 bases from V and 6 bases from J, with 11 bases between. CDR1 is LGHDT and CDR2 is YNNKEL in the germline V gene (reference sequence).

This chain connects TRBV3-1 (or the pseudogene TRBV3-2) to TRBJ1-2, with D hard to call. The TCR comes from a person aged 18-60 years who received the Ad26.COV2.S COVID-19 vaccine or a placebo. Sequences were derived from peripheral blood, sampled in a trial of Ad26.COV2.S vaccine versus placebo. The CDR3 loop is CASSHRGSDGYTF. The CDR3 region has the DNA TGTGCCAGCAGCCACCGAGGATCCGATGGCTACACCTTC.